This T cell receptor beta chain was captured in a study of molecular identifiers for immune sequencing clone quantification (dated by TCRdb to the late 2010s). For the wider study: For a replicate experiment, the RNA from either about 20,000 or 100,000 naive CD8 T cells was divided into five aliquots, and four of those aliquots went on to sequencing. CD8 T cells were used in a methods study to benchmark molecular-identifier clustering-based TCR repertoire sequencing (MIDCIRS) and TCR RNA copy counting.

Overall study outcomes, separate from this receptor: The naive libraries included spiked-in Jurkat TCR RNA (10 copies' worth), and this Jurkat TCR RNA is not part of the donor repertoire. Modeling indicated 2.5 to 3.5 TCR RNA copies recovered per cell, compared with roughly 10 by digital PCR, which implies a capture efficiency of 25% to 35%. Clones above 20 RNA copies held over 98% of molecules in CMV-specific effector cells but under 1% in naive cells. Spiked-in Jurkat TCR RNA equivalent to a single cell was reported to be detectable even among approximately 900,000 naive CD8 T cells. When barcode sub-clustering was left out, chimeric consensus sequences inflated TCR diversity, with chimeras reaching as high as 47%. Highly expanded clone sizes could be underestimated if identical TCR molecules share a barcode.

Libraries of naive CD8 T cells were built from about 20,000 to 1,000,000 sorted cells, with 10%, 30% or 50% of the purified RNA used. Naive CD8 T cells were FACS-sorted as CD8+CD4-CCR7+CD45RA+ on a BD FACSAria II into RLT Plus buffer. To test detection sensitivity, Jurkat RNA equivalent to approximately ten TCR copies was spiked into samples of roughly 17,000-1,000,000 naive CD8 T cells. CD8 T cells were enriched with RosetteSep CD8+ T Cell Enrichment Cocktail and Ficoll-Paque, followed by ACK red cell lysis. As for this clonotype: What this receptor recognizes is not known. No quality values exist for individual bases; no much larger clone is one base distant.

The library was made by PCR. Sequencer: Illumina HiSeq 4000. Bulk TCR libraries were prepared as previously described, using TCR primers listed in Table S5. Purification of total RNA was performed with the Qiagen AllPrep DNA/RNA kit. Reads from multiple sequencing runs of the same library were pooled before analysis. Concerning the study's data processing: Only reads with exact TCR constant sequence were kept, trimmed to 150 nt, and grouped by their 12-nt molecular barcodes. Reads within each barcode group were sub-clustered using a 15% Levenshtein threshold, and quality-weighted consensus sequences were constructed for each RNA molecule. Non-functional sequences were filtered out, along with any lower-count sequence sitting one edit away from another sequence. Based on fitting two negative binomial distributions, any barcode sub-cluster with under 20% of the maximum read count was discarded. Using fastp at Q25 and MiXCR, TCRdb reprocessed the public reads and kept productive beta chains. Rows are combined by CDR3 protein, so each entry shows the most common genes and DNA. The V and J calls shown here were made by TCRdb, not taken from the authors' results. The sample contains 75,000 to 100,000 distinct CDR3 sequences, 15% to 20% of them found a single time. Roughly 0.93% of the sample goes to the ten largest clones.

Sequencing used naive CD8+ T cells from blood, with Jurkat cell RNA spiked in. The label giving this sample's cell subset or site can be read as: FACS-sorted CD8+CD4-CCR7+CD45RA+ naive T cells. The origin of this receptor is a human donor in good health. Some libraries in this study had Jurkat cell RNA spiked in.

The CDR3 sequence is CASGQGAYEQYF. The sequence in DNA is TGTGCCAGCGGCCAGGGGGCCTACGAGCAGTACTTC. The sequence joins TRBV28 to TRBJ2-7; a stretch of 7 junction bases matches TRBD1. The CDR3 has 12 amino acids, counting the end cysteine and phenylalanine. Only the CDR3 DNA stays, 36 bases, in frame from base 1. V is pruned by 8 bases and J by 2 bases, leaving 3 bases of the junction without a gene match. The germline V gene sets CDR1 to MDHEN and CDR2 to SYDVKM.